These 32 T cell receptor beta chains share one sample of origin, sequenced in a study of blood T cells in healthy people across ages. Using a J-beta primer mix together with a sample-barcoded 5' primer, a second PCR was run for about 6 to 12 cycles. TCRdb ran MiXCR on the 5' RACE reads and lists one entry per CDR3 protein. This sample has hundreds of thousands of distinct CDR3 sequences, with 20% to 25% found just once. These same records also appear under a second study, on T cells of mothers and their children.

The sequenced sample was blood. The receptors stem from a boy aged 10-17 years in good health.

This clonotype was observed a handful of times. J is TRBJ2-3 and V is TRBV9, with TRBD2 matching over 7 bases. The length of the CDR3 is 16 residues. CDR1 is SGDLS and CDR2 is YYNGEE in the germline V gene. Unmatched junction bases numbered 9, after V lost 3 bases and J lost 2 bases. This CDR3 reads CASSAGSAGFTDTQYF. Written as DNA, the CDR3 is TGTGCCAGCAGCGCCGGATCAGCGGGGTTCACAGATACGCAGTATTTT.

About this clonotype itself: The junction shows a germline mismatch at one end, possibly a read error. The rearrangement uses TRBV28 and TRBJ2-1, with D perhaps assigned TRBD1 or TRBD2 (5 bases each). The germline CDR1 and CDR2 sequences are MDHEN and SYDVKM. The length of the CDR3 is 15 residues. This chain's CDR3 is CASSPPNDLKGSPYF. In DNA, the CDR3 is TGTGCCAGCAGTCCCCCAAACGACTTGAAGGGGAGTCCGTACTTC.

V gene TRBV29-1 combines with J gene TRBJ2-3; the D is unclear. The V end was cut by 6 bases, the J end by 1 base, with 11 bases between. The CDR3 runs 13 residues. Germline loops: CDR1 SQVTM, CDR2 ANQGSEA. The CDR3 region is CSVREGGTDTQYF. The CDR3 DNA follows: TGCAGCGTACGTGAAGGAGGCACAGATACGCAGTATTTT.

This chain joins TRBV9 and TRBJ2-1; 7 bases match TRBD2. Germline values: CDR1 SGDLS, CDR2 YYNGEE. The CDR3 sequence is 14 residues long. After removal of 3 bases from V and 6 bases from J, the junction contained 6 bases not matched to a gene. The CDR3 region has the DNA TGTGCCAGCAGCGCTTTGACTAGCAGCAATGAGCAGTTCTTC. It yields the protein CASSALTSSNEQFF.

Notes on this clonotype: Mismatch with germline at one junction end may stem from a read error. The V call is TRBV4-1, the J call TRBJ2-1; D gene unclear. Per the germline V gene, CDR1 is MGHRA and CDR2 is YSYEKL. CDR3 length: 13 residues. This chain's CDR3 is CASGQDRRSEQFF. The CDR3 coding sequence is TGCGCCAGCGGCCAAGATCGAAGGAGTGAGCAGTTCTTC.

V usage is TRBV24-1 and J usage is TRBJ2-5; tentative D call: TRBD2 (5 bases). Germline CDR1 and CDR2: KGHDR and SFDVKD. The germline V and J ends were trimmed by 4 bases and 9 bases, with 11 bases remaining between them. The CDR3 spans 12 residues. The CDR3 bases are TGTGCCACCAGTGAATCTCCGGAGGCCCAGTACTTC. It translates to CATSESPEAQYF.

This rearrangement joins TRBV3-1 to TRBJ2-1; no clear D gene. The CDR3 runs 12 residues. Germline lookup yields CDR1 LGHDT and CDR2 YNNKEL (reference sequence). The V and J ends lost 1 base and 7 bases respectively, with 5 bases between them. CDR3 in DNA: TGTGCCAGCAGCCAAGTACCGAATGAGCAGTTCTTC. Translating it yields CASSQVPNEQFF.

The chain's CDR3 is CASKGTSASSYNEQFF. The CDR3, as DNA: TGTGCCAGCAAAGGGACTAGCGCGAGCTCCTACAATGAGCAGTTCTTC. The rearrangement joins TRBV2 to TRBJ2-1, with 10 bases matching TRBD2. Trimming took 7 bases from V and 0 from J; bases not matched to a gene: 6. The CDR3 spans 16 residues. Looked up from germline, CDR1 is SNHLY and CDR2 is FYNNEI.

J is TRBJ2-5 and V is TRBV14; D remains unclear. The CDR3 runs 14 residues. V shed 2 bases and J shed 1 base, with 8 bases lying between them. CDR1 and CDR2 from the germline V gene are SGHDN and FVKESK. The chain's CDR3 is CASSQSLFQETQYF. CDR3 DNA: TGTGCCAGCAGCCAATCCTTGTTCCAAGAGACCCAGTACTTC. The whole variable domain, remainder taken from reference TRBV14 and TRBJ2-5, is EAGVTQFPSHSVIEKGQTVTLRCDPISGHDNLYWYRRVMGKEIKFLLHFVKESKQDESGMPNNRFLAERTGGTYSTLKVQPAELEDSGVYFCASSQSLFQETQYFGPGTRLLVL.

The gene calls are TRBV6-1 and TRBJ2-3; 9 nucleotides match TRBD1. CDR1 is MNHNS and CDR2 is SASEGT in the germline V gene. The CDR3 sequence is 15 residues long. Trimming took 3 bases from V and 4 from J; bases not matched to a gene: 5. The CDR3 DNA reads TGTGCCAGCAGTGATGGAACAGGGGGCGCAGATACGCAGTATTTT. Translating gives CASSDGTGGADTQYF.

Comments on this clonotype: The junction does not match germline at one end; this may be a read error. The chain joins TRBV7-9 to TRBJ2-5; 11 positions agree with TRBD2. The germline CDR1 and CDR2 sequences are SEHNR and FQNEAQ (reference sequence). This CDR3 is 17 amino acids long. The CDR3, as DNA: TGTGCCAGCAGCTCACGGGGACTAGCGGAGTACCAAGAGACCCGGTACTTC. Its translation: CASSSRGLAEYQETRYF.

This clonotype was observed a few times. This chain uses TRBV7-8 with TRBJ2-5, with TRBD2 matching over 10 bases. The J call could be wrong; TRBJ2-7 is a better fit for the DNA end. CDR3 size: 17 residues. The germline CDR1 and CDR2 sequences are SGHVS and FQNEAQ. The CDR3 DNA follows: TGTGCCAGCAGCTTAGTAGTAGGTCTAGCGGGAGACGACGAGCAGTACTTC. Translating gives CASSLVVGLAGDDEQYF.

The chain recombines TRBV5-1 with TRBJ2-7, with 8 bases fitting TRBD1. Germline V gives CDR1 SGHRS, CDR2 YFSETQ. Unmatched junction bases numbered 6, after V lost 4 bases and J lost 0 bases. This CDR3 has 15 residues. In DNA form, the CDR3 reads TGCGCCAGCAGCCTCTGGACAGGGTCCTCCTACGAGCAGTACTTC. As protein: CASSLWTGSSYEQYF.

V is TRBV5-1 and J is TRBJ2-5; possibly TRBD2 for D (5 bases). The tail of the sequence fits TRBJ2-7 better, so the J call may be wrong. The CDR3 runs 11 residues. Per the germline V gene, CDR1 is SGHRS and CDR2 is YFSETQ. CDR3 amino acids: CASSAGVEQYF. CDR3 sequence (DNA): TGCGCCAGCAGCGCCGGGGTCGAGCAGTACTTC.

In its sample, this clonotype was seen a few times. The V and J genes are TRBV5-5 and TRBJ1-2; 7 bases agree with TRBD1. The germline V gene has CDR1 SGHKS and CDR2 YYEKEE (reference sequence). Unmatched junction bases numbered 8, after V lost 5 bases and J lost 7 bases. The CDR3 loop spans 13 amino acids. CDR3 sequence reads: CASRLDRAGGYTF. CDR3 in DNA: TGTGCCAGCAGACTAGACAGGGCAGGTGGCTACACCTTC.

The table lists this clonotype with a few counts. This chain uses TRBV7-2 with TRBJ1-2, with TRBD1 as a possible D gene (5 bases). Germline CDR1 and CDR2: SGHTA and FQGNSA. The CDR3 totals 14 residues. The V gene lost 5 bases and the J gene lost 5 bases, with 15 bases spanning the gap. CDR3 region: CASSRRDGQYGYTF. CDR3 nucleotides: TGTGCCAGCAGCCGACGGGACGGACAATATGGCTACACCTTC.

This clonotype was counted a few times. The rearrangement uses TRBV7-2 and TRBJ2-1; D gene uncertain. The J call may be in error: the DNA end matches TRBJ2-5 better. CDR1 is SGHTA and CDR2 is FQGNSA in the germline V gene. The CDR3 spans 12 residues. CDR3 loop: CASSWDSETQYF. CDR3 nucleotides: TGTGCCAGCAGCTGGGATTCGGAGACCCAGTACTTC.

This clonotype turned up a few times. This chain connects TRBV7-8 to TRBJ2-3; 10 nucleotides align to TRBD1. The trim removed 5 bases at V and 3 bases at J, leaving 11 bases unmatched. This CDR3 is built from 17 residues. CDR1 and CDR2 from the germline V gene are SGHVS and FQNEAQ. The CDR3, as DNA: TGTGCCAGCAGCCTTTACTACCGGGACAGGGGAACAGATACGCAGTATTTT. It translates to CASSLYYRDRGTDTQYF.

In its sample, this clonotype was seen a few times. This chain joins TRBV5-1 and TRBJ2-1; tentatively, D is TRBD2 (7 bases). The germline CDR1 and CDR2 sequences are SGHRS and YFSETQ. V was clipped by 4 bases and J by 8 bases, with 22 bases between them. The CDR3 runs 16 residues. The CDR3 region is CASSPSLGGPGYEQFF. The DNA of the CDR3 is TGCGCCAGCAGCCCAAGCCTCGGGGGGCCCGGATATGAGCAGTTCTTC.

CDR3 region: CASSPSGQTYNEQFF. In DNA form, the CDR3 reads TGCGCCAGCAGCCCCTCGGGACAGACATACAATGAGCAGTTCTTC. The chain has TRBV5-1 and TRBJ2-7, with 7 nucleotides matching TRBD1. The J call may be mistaken, given a closer DNA end match to TRBJ2-1. The CDR3 contains 15 residues. CDR1 is SGHRS and CDR2 is YFSETQ in the germline V gene.

The chain links TRBV24-1 to TRBJ1-2, with D uncertain. This CDR3 has 13 residues. In germline, CDR1 is KGHDR, CDR2 SFDVKD. The V end was cut by 5 bases, the J end by 4 bases, with 10 bases between. Here the CDR3 reads CATSGGYGYGYTF. The CDR3 DNA sequence: TGTGCCACCAGTGGTGGTTACGGCTATGGCTACACCTTC.

This chain joins TRBV11-2 and TRBJ2-3; 12 positions match TRBD2. V gave up 5 bases and J gave up 8 bases; unmatched junction bases: 8. This CDR3 is built from 15 residues. Germline V gene data show CDR1 as SGHAT and CDR2 as FQNNGV. CDR3 DNA sequence: TGTGCCAGCAGCCCCCCTGGACTAGCGGGGTCTACGCAGTATTTT. This gives the protein CASSPPGLAGSTQYF.

The V and J genes are TRBV29-1 and TRBJ1-1, with 10 bases that match TRBD1. This CDR3 has 15 amino acids. V gave up 0 bases and J gave up 5 bases; unmatched junction bases: 6. Germline lookup yields CDR1 SQVTM and CDR2 ANQGSEA. The CDR3 loop reads CSVEDPRTGGTEAFF. The DNA for the CDR3 is TGCAGCGTTGAAGATCCAAGGACAGGGGGGACTGAAGCTTTCTTT.

This clonotype occurred a few times. This chain connects TRBV7-2 to TRBJ1-6; perhaps TRBD1 as D (5 bases). V was clipped by 11 bases and J by 7 bases, with 18 bases between them. CDR1 and CDR2 from the germline V gene are SGHTA and FQGNSA. The CDR3 covers 14 residues. The CDR3 DNA is TGTGCCGTTGCGACAGCCTTGGGCAATTCACCCCTCCACTTT. Its translation is CAVATALGNSPLHF.

This clonotype was counted between two and nine times. The CDR3 loop is CASSSPGLGENIQYF. The CDR3, as DNA: TGTGCCAGCAGTTCACCGGGACTAGGAGAAAACATTCAGTACTTC. The J gene is TRBJ2-4, the V gene TRBV28; 8 positions match TRBD2. CDR1 is MDHEN, CDR2 SYDVKM, per germline. The CDR3 consists of 15 residues. Germline trimming cut 4 bases from V and 5 bases from J; bases unmatched to any gene: 7.

This clonotype came up many times. The V and J genes are TRBV9 and TRBJ1-2; TRBD1 matches at 9 bases. Germline CDR1 and CDR2: SGDLS and YYNGEE. The CDR3 is 13 residues long. The V segment lost 2 bases and the J segment 5 bases; nucleotides outside the gene matches: 1. The CDR3 loop reads CASSVGQGYGYTF. In nucleotides, the CDR3 is TGTGCCAGCAGCGTGGGACAGGGATATGGCTACACCTTC.

This clonotype was detected only a few times. The chain links TRBV4-2 to TRBJ2-3; D gene uncertain. The CDR3 contains 13 residues. Deletions cut 2 bases from V and 4 bases from J, with 7 bases between. Germline V gene lookup returns CDR1 LGHNA and CDR2 YNFKEQ. The chain's CDR3 is CASSQLTADTQYF. The CDR3 coding sequence is TGTGCCAGCAGCCAACTTACTGCAGATACGCAGTATTTT.

This clonotype was observed a handful of times. V and J are TRBV2 and TRBJ1-2; TRBD1 aligns across 7 bases. The germline gives CDR1 SNHLY, CDR2 FYNNEI. CDR3 size: 15 residues. Trimming removed 7 bases from V and 4 bases from J; junction bases left unmatched: 12. CDR3 in DNA: TGTGCCAGCATCGCTACCGACAGGGAAGGCTATGGCTACACCTTC. Translated, it gives CASIATDREGYGYTF.

The chain uses TRBV29-1 and TRBJ2-7, with 7 positions matching TRBD1. This CDR3 contains 14 residues. The germline V gene has CDR1 SQVTM and CDR2 ANQGSEA. V lost 2 bases, J lost 0 bases, and 4 bases stayed unmatched. CDR3 in amino acids: CSVERDSGSYEQYF. DNA for the CDR3: TGCAGCGTTGAAAGGGACAGCGGCTCCTACGAGCAGTACTTC.

This clonotype turned up a few times. This rearrangement joins TRBV5-4 to TRBJ1-2; D is unresolved. Germline V CDR1 and CDR2: SGHNT, YYREEE (reference sequence). V was clipped by 0 bases and J by 7 bases, with 16 bases between them. This CDR3 is built from 15 residues. The CDR3 sequence is CASSLDGETRGGYTF. CDR3 coding DNA: TGTGCCAGCAGCTTGGACGGGGAAACGAGAGGTGGCTACACCTTC.

This clonotype was observed a handful of times. This chain joins TRBV7-2 and TRBJ2-3; possible D gene TRBD2, 6 bases. The V gene's germline CDR1 is SGHTA and CDR2 FQGNSA. This CDR3 comprises 15 residues. The germline V and J ends were trimmed by 1 base and 8 bases, with 16 bases remaining between them. For the CDR3, the DNA is TGTGCCAGCAGCTTAGAGTCGGGGCAACTAGCTACGCAGTATTTT. Protein product: CASSLESGQLATQYF.

This clonotype turned up a few times. The chain has TRBV12-3 or TRBV12-4 and TRBJ1-5; 12 bases map to TRBD1. Trimming cost V 7 bases and J 1 base; bases outside gene matches: 11. The CDR3 covers 18 residues. In DNA form, the CDR3 reads TGTGCCAGCACCGTGGGACAGGGGGCATTAGGGAGCAATCAGCCCCAGCATTTT. Translating gives CASTVGQGALGSNQPQHF.